This passage covers 17 T cell receptor beta chains from one sample sequenced in a study of blood T cell repertoires in COVID-19. The table came from immunoSEQ multiplex PCR; TCRdb's copy has only in-frame clones and leaves some out. Among about 150,000 clones listed, 85% to 90% were seen once. The sequencing input was peripheral blood. The receptors originated from a woman between 65 and 79 years old with acute or convalescent COVID-19.

This clone was seen a handful of times. This chain joins TRBV2 and TRBJ2-2; 14 bases agree with TRBD2. Trimming cost V 7 bases and J 4 bases; bases outside gene matches: 5. The CDR3 has 16 amino acids. CDR1 and CDR2 (germline): SNHLY, FYNNEI. CDR3 nucleotide sequence: TGTGCCAGCAAACGACTAGCGGGGGGGACCACCGGGGAGCTGTTTTTT. This sequence encodes CASKRLAGGTTGELFF. The entire variable domain, with the rest obtained from reference TRBV2 and TRBJ2-2, is as follows: EPEVTQTPSHQVTQMGQEVILRCVPISNHLYFYWYRQILGQKVEFLVSFYNNEISEKSEIFDDQFSVERPDGSNFTLKIRSTKLEDSAMYFCASKRLAGGTTGELFFGEGSRLTVL.

The chain recombines TRBV5-8 with TRBJ2-1, with D possibly TRBD1 on 5 matching bases. There are 15 residues in the CDR3. Trimming pared 4 bases from V and 5 bases from J, leaving 16 bases between. CDR1 is SGHTS and CDR2 is YDEGEE in the germline V gene. Here the CDR3 DNA reads TGTGCCAGCAGCCAAGCTTACAGGATTAACAATGAGCAGTTCTTC. It yields the protein CASSQAYRINNEQFF.

This rearrangement joins TRBV29-1 to TRBJ1-1; 9 bases align to TRBD1. CDR1 is SQVTM, CDR2 ANQGSEA, per germline. J was trimmed by 7 bases and V by 4 bases; bases with no gene match: 4. This CDR3 is built from 12 residues. The CDR3 nucleotides read TGCAGCGTTGCTACAGGGGGCGTTGAAGCTTTCTTT. It encodes CSVATGGVEAFF.

V usage is TRBV19 and J usage is TRBJ1-1; D is uncertain. Germline CDR1 reads LNHDA; CDR2 reads SQIVND (reference sequence). Trimming left V 6 bases short and J 3 bases short, with 20 bases between. The length of the CDR3 is 16 residues. The CDR3 DNA reads as TGTGCCAGTAGCGTCGGCGCGGCAGGACTAGACACTGAAGCTTTCTTT. This gives the protein CASSVGAAGLDTEAFF.

This sequence joins TRBV5-5 and TRBJ2-7; 7 nucleotides agree with TRBD1. After removal of 0 bases from V and 4 bases from J, the junction contained 4 bases not matched to a gene. Germline V gives CDR1 SGHKS, CDR2 YYEKEE (reference sequence). The CDR3 contains 14 residues. The DNA of the CDR3 is TGTGCCAGCAGCTTGGTGGGACAGAAATACGAGCAGTACTTC. It encodes CASSLVGQKYEQYF.

This chain uses TRBV6-5 with TRBJ2-1; the match to TRBD1 covers 7 bases. J was trimmed by 4 bases and V by 2 bases; bases with no gene match: 5. CDR1 is MNHEY and CDR2 is SVGAGI in the germline V gene. This CDR3 spans 15 amino acids. This CDR3 reads CASSYAGTVYNEQFF. The CDR3 nucleotides are TGTGCCAGCAGTTACGCCGGGACAGTATACAATGAGCAGTTCTTC.

This rearrangement joins TRBV6-6 to TRBJ1-1; no clear D. CDR1 and CDR2 (germline): MNHNY, SVGAGI (reference sequence). Deletions cut 3 bases from V and 4 bases from J, with 9 bases between. The CDR3 sequence is 13 residues long. CDR3 in amino acids: CASSYMPGTEAFF. The DNA of the CDR3 is TGTGCCAGCAGTTATATGCCCGGCACTGAAGCTTTCTTT.

This chain links TRBV5-8 with TRBJ1-5; 8 bases are a match to TRBD1. CDR3 length equals 14 residues. Germline CDR1 SGHTS, CDR2 YDEGEE. Trimming removed 7 bases from V and 7 bases from J; junction bases left unmatched: 10. CDR3 in amino acids: CASGSGQGRQPQHF. CDR3 sequence (DNA): TGTGCCAGCGGGTCCGGACAGGGACGACAGCCCCAGCATTTT.

The chain has TRBV6-2 or TRBV6-3 and TRBJ2-3; TRBD1 matches at 9 bases. This CDR3 comprises 16 residues. Losses at the gene ends were 5 bases for V and 4 bases for J; bases not matched to a gene: 10. Germline-derived CDR1 and CDR2 are MNHEY and SVGEGT. The CDR3, as DNA: TGTGCCAGCAGTCGCCCGGGACAGGGAAGGGCAGATACGCAGTATTTT. Translation: CASSRPGQGRADTQYF.

The chain combines TRBV9 with TRBJ2-7, with TRBD1 identical over 9 bases. Unmatched junction bases numbered 6, after V lost 0 bases and J lost 5 bases. The CDR3 runs 15 residues. Germline lookup yields CDR1 SGDLS and CDR2 YYNGEE. CDR3 in DNA: TGTGCCAGCAGCGTAGAGGGGACAGGGAATGACGAGCAGTACTTC. Protein sequence: CASSVEGTGNDEQYF.

The chain couples TRBV5-1 to TRBJ2-3; 14 nucleotides align to TRBD2. The germline V gene encodes CDR1 SGHRS and CDR2 YFSETQ. J lost 4 bases, V lost 3 bases, and 4 bases had no gene match. The CDR3 runs to 16 residues. The CDR3, as DNA: TGCGCCAGCAGCTCCGGGACTAGCGGGAGTTCAGATACGCAGTATTTT. Its protein is CASSSGTSGSSDTQYF.

In its sample, this clone was seen a few times. The chain employs TRBV7-9 and TRBJ2-5, with D possibly TRBD1 on 8 matching bases. Germline-derived CDR1 and CDR2 are SEHNR and FQNEAQ (reference sequence). V shed 5 bases and J shed 2 bases, with 18 bases lying between them. This CDR3 contains 16 residues. The CDR3 nucleotides read TGTGCCAGCAGCCCCTGGACAGGGAGGGTTCAAGAGACCCAGTACTTC. It translates to CASSPWTGRVQETQYF.

This chain connects TRBV6-2 or TRBV6-3 to TRBJ1-1; D perhaps matches TRBD1 (5 bases). The CDR3 totals 14 residues. The germline V gene has CDR1 MNHEY and CDR2 SVGEGT. V was trimmed by 2 bases and J by 7 bases, leaving 14 bases between them. The CDR3 region is CASSYLGRQYEAFF. CDR3 nucleotides: TGTGCCAGCAGTTACCTGGGGCGTCAATATGAAGCTTTCTTT.

This clone was found a few times. This chain links TRBV14 with TRBJ1-2; TRBD1 agrees at 7 bases. The CDR3 loop spans 12 amino acids. Trimming took 3 bases from V and 9 from J; bases not matched to a gene: 4. Per germline, CDR1 SGHDN and CDR2 FVKESK. In DNA form, the CDR3 reads TGTGCCAGCAGCCACTCAGGGGGAAGCTACACCTTC. Residues: CASSHSGGSYTF.

This chain's CDR3 is CASSLSGTGAWYGYTF. CDR3 sequence (DNA): TGTGCCAGCAGCCTCTCCGGGACAGGGGCTTGGTATGGCTACACCTTC. V usage is TRBV11-2 and J usage is TRBJ1-2; TRBD1 agrees at 10 bases. Germline V CDR1 and CDR2: SGHAT, FQNNGV. Losses at the gene ends were 5 bases for V and 5 bases for J; bases not matched to a gene: 11. The CDR3 runs 16 residues. Complete variable domain (other parts from reference TRBV11-2 and TRBJ1-2): EAGVAQSPRYKIIEKRQSVAFWCNPISGHATLYWYQQILGQGPKLLIQFQNNGVVDDSQLPKDRFSAERLKGVDSTLKIQPAKLEDSAVYLCASSLSGTGAWYGYTFGSGTRLTVV.

CDR3 in amino acids: CASSPSDRHWGYGYTF. In DNA form, the CDR3 reads TGTGCCAGCAGTCCCTCCGACAGACACTGGGGCTATGGCTACACCTTC. The gene calls are TRBV28 and TRBJ1-2, with D perhaps matching TRBD1 (5 bases). The CDR3 loop spans 16 amino acids. V dropped 5 bases and J dropped 4 bases, with 20 bases sitting between them. Germline V lookup: CDR1 MDHEN, CDR2 SYDVKM.

This clone appeared a few times. The rearrangement links TRBV11-2 to TRBJ1-5; D might be TRBD1 (5 bases). V was clipped by 0 bases and J by 4 bases, with 10 bases between them. This CDR3 contains 15 residues. Germline CDR1 is SGHAT and CDR2 is FQNNGV. The CDR3 DNA reads as TGTGCCAGCAGCTTAGATTGGGCAGGGAATCAGCCCCAGCATTTT. Translation: CASSLDWAGNQPQHF.